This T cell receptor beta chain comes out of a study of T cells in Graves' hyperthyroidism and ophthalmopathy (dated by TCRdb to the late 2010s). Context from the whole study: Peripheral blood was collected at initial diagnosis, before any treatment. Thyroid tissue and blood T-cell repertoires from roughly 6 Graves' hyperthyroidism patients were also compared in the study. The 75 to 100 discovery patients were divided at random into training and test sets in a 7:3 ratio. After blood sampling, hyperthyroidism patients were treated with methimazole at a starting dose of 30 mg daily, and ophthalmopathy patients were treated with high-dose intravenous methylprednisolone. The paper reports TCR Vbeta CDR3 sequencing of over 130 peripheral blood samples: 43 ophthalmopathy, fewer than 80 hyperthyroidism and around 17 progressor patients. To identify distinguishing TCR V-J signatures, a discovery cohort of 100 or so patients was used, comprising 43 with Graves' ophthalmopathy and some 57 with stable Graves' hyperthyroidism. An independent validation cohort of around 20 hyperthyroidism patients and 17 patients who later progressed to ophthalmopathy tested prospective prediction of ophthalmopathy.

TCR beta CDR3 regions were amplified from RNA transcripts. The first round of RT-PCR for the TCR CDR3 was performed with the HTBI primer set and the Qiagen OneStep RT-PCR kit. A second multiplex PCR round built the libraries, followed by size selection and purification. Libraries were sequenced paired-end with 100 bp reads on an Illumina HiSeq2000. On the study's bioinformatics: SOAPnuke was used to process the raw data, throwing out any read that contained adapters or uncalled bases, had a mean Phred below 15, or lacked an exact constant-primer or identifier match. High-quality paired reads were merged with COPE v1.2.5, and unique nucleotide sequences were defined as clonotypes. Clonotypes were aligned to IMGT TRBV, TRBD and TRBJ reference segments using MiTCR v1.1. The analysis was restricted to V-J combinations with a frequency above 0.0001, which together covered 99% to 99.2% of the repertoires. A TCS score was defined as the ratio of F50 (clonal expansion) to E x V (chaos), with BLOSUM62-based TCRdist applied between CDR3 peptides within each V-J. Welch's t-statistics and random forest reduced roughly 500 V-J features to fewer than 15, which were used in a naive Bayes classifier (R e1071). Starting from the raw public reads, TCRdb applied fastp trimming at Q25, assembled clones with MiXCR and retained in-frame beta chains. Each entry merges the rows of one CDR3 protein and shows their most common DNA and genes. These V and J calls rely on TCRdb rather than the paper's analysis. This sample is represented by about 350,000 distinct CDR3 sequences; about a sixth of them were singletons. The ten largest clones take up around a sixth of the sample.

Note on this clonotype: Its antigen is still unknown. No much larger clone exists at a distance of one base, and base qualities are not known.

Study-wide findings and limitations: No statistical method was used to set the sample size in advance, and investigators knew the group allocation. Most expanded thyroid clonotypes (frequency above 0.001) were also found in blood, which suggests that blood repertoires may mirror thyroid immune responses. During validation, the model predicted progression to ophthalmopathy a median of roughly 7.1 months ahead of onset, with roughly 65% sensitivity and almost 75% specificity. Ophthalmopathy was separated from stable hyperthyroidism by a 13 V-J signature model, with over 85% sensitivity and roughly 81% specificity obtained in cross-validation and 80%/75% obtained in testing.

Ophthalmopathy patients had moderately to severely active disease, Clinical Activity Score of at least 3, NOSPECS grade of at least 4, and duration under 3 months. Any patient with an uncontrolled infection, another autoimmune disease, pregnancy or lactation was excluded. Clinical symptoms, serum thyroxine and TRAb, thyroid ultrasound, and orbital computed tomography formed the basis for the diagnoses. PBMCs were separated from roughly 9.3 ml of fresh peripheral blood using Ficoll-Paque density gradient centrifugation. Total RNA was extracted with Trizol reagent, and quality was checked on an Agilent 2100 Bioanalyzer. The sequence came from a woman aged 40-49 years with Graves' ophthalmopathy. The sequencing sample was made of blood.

The CDR3 sequence is CASSLIGGRLNIQYF. The sequenced DNA: TGTGCCAGCAGTTTAATAGGGGGTCGTTTAAACATTCAGTACTTC. The V and J genes are TRBV28 and TRBJ2-4, with TRBD1 tentatively as D gene (6 bases match). The CDR3 measures 15 amino acids from cysteine to phenylalanine. Only the CDR3 DNA stays, 45 bases, in frame from base 1. CDR1 and CDR2 were assigned from the germline V gene as MDHEN and SYDVKM. Relative to germline, V is 2 bases shorter and J is 6 bases shorter, with 14 bases between their ends. Reference TRBV28 and TRBJ2-4 genes cover what lies past the CDR3, so the full variable domain is DVKVTQSSRYLVKRTGEKVFLECVQDMDHENMFWYRQDPGLGLRLIYFSYDVKMKEKGDIPEGYSVSREKKERFSLILESASTNQTSMYLCASSLIGGRLNIQYFGAGTRLSVL.